This T cell receptor beta chain was documented in a study of blood T cell repertoires in COVID-19. About the research overall: T cells, B-cell-depleted T cells, or PBMCs provided the cDNA or gDNA that served as material.

In the authors' workflow: Estimation of nucleated cell counts relied on the amplification of reference gene primers. Data came from immunoSEQ multiplex PCR; TCRdb stores just in-frame clones and leaves some out. That table supplies the V and J calls and clone size; D and trimming were determined from the DNA. Counted here are hundreds of thousands of clones, 88% occurring once; the ten biggest clones make up roughly 8.5%. Enrolled through a virtual design, the participants were between 18 and 89 years of age and came from 24 US areas. Researchers sorted participants into cohorts using their self-reported clinical history. The TCR was taken from a woman aged 60-70 years who had recovered from COVID-19. The specimen was PBMCs or T cells enriched from blood (not recorded which).

The CDR3 bases are TGTGCCAGCAGGCTGACAGGGGGTAACTATGGCTACACCTTC. Its translation is CASRLTGGNYGYTF. V usage is TRBV6-5 and J usage is TRBJ1-2; TRBD1 matches 9 bases. The V gene's germline CDR1 is MNHEY and CDR2 SVGAGI. CDR3 length: 14 amino acids. V was pared by 6 bases and J by 1 base, with 3 bases of the junction left unmatched.